This T cell receptor (beta chain) was sequenced during a study of shared clonotypes between healthy human individuals. TCRdb's copy holds only in-frame clones and misses some; the assay was immunoSEQ multiplex PCR. The data contain about 2.4 million clones, roughly 93% of them seen just once; the ten biggest clones take up about 0.34%. For this clone: Other DNA variants within this sample encode the same CDR3.

This clonotype was obtained from a man between 18 and 35 years old in good health. Some clones in this sample may be carry-over from other donors' samples. Specimen: naive CD4+ T cells from PBMCs. Subset: CD45RA+ positively selected.

The CDR3 DNA reads as TGTGCCAGCAGTAGGGACAGGGGGAACACTGAAGCTTTCTTT. Amino acids: CASSRDRGNTEAFF. This chain uses TRBV2 with TRBJ1-1; TRBD1 agrees at 10 bases. Germline CDR1 is SNHLY and CDR2 is FYNNEI. The CDR3 is 14 residues long. V was clipped by 5 bases and J by 1 base; unmatched bases: 1.